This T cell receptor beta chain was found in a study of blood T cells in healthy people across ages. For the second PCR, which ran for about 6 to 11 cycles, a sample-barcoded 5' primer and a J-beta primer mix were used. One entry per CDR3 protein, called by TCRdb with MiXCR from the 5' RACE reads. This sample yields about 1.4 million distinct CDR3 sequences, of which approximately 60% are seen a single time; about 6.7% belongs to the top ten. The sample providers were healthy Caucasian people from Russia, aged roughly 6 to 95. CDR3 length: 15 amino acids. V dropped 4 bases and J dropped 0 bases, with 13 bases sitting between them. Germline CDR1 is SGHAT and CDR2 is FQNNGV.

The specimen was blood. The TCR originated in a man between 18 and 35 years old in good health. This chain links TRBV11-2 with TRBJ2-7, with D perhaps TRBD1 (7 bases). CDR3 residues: CASSSQGGPSYEQYF. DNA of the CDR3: TGTGCCAGCAGCTCGCAGGGGGGTCCCTCCTACGAGCAGTACTTC.